This is a list of T cell receptor beta chains from one sample in a study of CD4 and CD8 cells across lung adenocarcinoma regions. One entry per CDR3 protein results from TCRdb running MiXCR on the PCR reads. The repertoire has approximately 6,000 distinct CDR3 sequences, roughly 48% of them found once; the top ten carry about 31%. Material for sequencing was CD4+ T cells from the center of a lung tumor. These TCRs come from a female donor with lung adenocarcinoma. The CD4 and CD8 labels of this study may be unreliable. The CDR3 runs from the conserved cysteine through the conserved F or W. The D gene is left open where the match is weak. Not all rows give a size; the values are once, few, many and, for expanded clones, a class.

>TRBJ2-1|TRBV6-5|-|TRBD2
TGTGCCAGCAGTTATGGGAGCGGGGGGCCGGGTGAGCAGTTCTTC
CASSYGSGGPGEQFF
>TRBJ2-3|TRBV6-1|-|TRBD2
TGTGCCAGGCGTGGCAGCGGGGACCCAGAGACGCAGTATTTT
CARRGSGDPETQYF
>TRBJ2-1|TRBV3-1|-|-
TGTGCCAGCAGCCAAGGCTCTAGAACCACTTCCTACAATGAGCAGTTCTTC
CASSQGSRTTSYNEQFF
>TRBJ2-5|TRBV7-2|-|-
TGTGCCAGCAGCTTAGCGGTGGCAAAGACCCAGTCTTTC
CASSLAVAKTQSF
>TRBJ2-5|TRBV6-1|-|TRBD2
TGTGCCAGCAGTACCCTCCCGACTAGCGGGCCACAAGAGACCCAGTACTTC
CASSTLPTSGPQETQYF
>TRBJ2-5|TRBV10-2|-|-
TGCGCCAGCTCCGCACAGGGAGGGGAGACCCAGTACTTC
CASSAQGGETQYF
>TRBJ2-7|TRBV6-5|once|TRBD1
TGTGCCAGCAGTTCGAGGGGGCCCTACGAGCAGTACTTC
CASSSRGPYEQYF
>TRBJ1-5|TRBV6-1|-|TRBD1
TGTGCCAGCAGCAGGGGGGGCAAGGGTCAGCCCCAGCATTTT
CASSRGGKGQPQHF
>TRBJ2-5|TRBV27|-|-
TGTGCCAGCAGTTCCGGCGGGGAGACCCAGTACTTC
CASSSGGETQYF
>TRBJ2-3|TRBV12-3/TRBV12-4|-|-
TGTGCCAGCCAGGCAGTCATCACCGGTGCGCAGTTTTTT
CASQAVITGAQFF